These 4 T cell receptor beta chains were all obtained from the same sample, sequenced in a study of T cell repertoires in cytomegalovirus infection. TCRdb reprocessed the reads with MiXCR, giving one entry per CDR3 protein. Counted here are 250,000 or so distinct CDR3 sequences, approximately 9% occurring once; the ten biggest clones make up about 14%. Sequenced material: PBMCs. Receptors were obtained from a human donor in good health (CMV status not recorded). Some clones in this sample may be carry-over from other donors' samples.

This chain links TRBV19 with TRBJ1-1, with TRBD1 as a possible D gene (5 bases). The CDR3 contains 17 residues. Germline CDR1 LNHDA, CDR2 SQIVND (reference sequence). V was trimmed by 4 bases and J by 0 bases, leaving 18 bases between them. The CDR3 nucleotides are TGTGCCAGTAGTACAGGGCCCCGGGGTCGGATGAACACTGAAGCTTTCTTT. Amino acid sequence: CASSTGPRGRMNTEAFF.

This clonotype was seen ten or more times. This chain connects TRBV29-1 to TRBJ1-5, with D tentatively TRBD1 (6 bases). V shed 6 bases and J shed 7 bases, with 16 bases lying between them. The length of the CDR3 is 13 residues. Germline V CDR1 and CDR2: SQVTM, ANQGSEA. CDR3 sequence reads: CSVGGQYGQPQHF. The CDR3, as DNA: TGCAGCGTGGGTGGACAGTACGGGCAGCCCCAGCATTTT.

This clonotype was detected ten times or more. This sequence joins TRBV7-9 and TRBJ2-1, with 7 positions matching TRBD2. The junction had 11 bases not matched to a gene; V was cut back by 2 bases and J by 7 bases. The germline V gene encodes CDR1 SEHNR and CDR2 FQNEAQ (reference sequence). The CDR3 consists of 16 residues. The CDR3 coding sequence is TGTGCCAGCAGCTTACGACCAGCGGGAATGTGGAATGAGCAGTTCTTC. It specifies CASSLRPAGMWNEQFF.

This clonotype has ten or more counts. This chain joins TRBV7-2 and TRBJ2-7, with TRBD2 matching over 8 bases. Germline V lookup: CDR1 SGHTA, CDR2 FQGNSA. V was pared by 6 bases and J by 5 bases, with 12 bases of the junction left unmatched. CDR3 length: 15 amino acids. CDR3 sequence reads: CASRLSRTSTDEQYF. The CDR3 DNA reads TGTGCCAGCAGACTCTCCAGGACTAGCACTGACGAGCAGTACTTC.